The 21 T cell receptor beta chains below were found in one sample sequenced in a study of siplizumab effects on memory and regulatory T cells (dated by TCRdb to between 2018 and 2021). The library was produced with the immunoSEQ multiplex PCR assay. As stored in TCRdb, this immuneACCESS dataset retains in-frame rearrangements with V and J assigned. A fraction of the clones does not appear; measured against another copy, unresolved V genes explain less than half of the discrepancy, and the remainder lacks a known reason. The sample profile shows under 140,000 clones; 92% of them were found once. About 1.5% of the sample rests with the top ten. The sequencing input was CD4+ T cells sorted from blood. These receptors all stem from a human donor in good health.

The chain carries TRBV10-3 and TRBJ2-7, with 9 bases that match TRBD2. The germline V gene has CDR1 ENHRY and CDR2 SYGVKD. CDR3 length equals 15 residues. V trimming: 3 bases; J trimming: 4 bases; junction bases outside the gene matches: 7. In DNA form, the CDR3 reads TGTGCCATCAGTGAATCGGCGGGGGGGCAGTACGAGCAGTACTTC. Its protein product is CAISESAGGQYEQYF.

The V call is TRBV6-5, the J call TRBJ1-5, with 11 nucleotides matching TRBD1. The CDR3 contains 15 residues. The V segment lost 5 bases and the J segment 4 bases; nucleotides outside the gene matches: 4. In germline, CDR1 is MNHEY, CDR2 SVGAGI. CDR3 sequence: CASSPGQGANQPQHF. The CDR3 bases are TGTGCCAGCAGTCCAGGACAGGGGGCTAATCAGCCCCAGCATTTT.

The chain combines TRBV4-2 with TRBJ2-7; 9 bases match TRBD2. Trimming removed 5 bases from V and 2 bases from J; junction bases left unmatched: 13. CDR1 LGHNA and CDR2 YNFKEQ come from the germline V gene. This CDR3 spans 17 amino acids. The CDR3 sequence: CASSSRLVSGSPYEQYF. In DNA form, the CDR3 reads TGTGCCAGCAGCTCTCGCCTTGTTAGCGGGAGCCCCTACGAGCAGTACTTC.

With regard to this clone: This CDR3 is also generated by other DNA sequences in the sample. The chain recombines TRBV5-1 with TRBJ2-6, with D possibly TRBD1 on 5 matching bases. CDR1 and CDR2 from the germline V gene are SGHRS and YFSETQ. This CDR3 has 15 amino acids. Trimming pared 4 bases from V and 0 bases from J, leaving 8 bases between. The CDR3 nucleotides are TGCGCCAGCAGCCCGCAGGGCTCTGGGGCCAACGTCCTGACTTTC. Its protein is CASSPQGSGANVLTF.

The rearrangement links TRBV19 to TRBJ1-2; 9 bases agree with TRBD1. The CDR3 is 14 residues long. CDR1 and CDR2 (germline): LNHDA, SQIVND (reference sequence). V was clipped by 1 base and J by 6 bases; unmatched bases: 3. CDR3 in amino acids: CASSIVRTGDGYTF. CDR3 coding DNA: TGTGCCAGTAGTATAGTCAGGACAGGGGATGGCTACACCTTC.

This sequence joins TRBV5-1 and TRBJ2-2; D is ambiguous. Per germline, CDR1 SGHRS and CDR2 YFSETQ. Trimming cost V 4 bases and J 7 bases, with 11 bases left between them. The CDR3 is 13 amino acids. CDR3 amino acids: CASSLGVSGELFF. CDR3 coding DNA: TGCGCCAGCAGCCTTGGTGTGAGCGGGGAGCTGTTTTTT.

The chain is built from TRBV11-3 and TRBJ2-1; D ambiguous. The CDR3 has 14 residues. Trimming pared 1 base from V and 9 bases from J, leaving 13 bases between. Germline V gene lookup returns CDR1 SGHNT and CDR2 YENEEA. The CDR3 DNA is TGTGCCAGCAGCTTAGCCCCCCTCGCAGGTGAGCAGTTCTTC. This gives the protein CASSLAPLAGEQFF.

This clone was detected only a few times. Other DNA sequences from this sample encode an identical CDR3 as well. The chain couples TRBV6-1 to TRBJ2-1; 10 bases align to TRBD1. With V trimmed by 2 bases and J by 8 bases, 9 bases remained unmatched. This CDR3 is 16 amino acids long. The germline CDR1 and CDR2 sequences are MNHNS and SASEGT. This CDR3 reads CASSERDRGSQYEQFF. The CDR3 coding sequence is TGTGCCAGCAGTGAAAGGGACAGGGGATCACAGTATGAGCAGTTCTTC.

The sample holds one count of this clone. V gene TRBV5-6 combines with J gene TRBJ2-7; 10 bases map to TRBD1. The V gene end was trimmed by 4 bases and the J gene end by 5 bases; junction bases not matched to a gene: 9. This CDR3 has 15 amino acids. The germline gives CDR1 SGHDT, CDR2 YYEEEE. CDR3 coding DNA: TGTGCCAGCAGCCTACGAGGACAGGGGGTGAACGAGCAGTACTTC. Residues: CASSLRGQGVNEQYF.

The CDR3 region has the DNA TGTGCCAGCAGCCGAGGCGGGACTAGCGGGATGCGCAATGAGCAGTTCTTC. As protein: CASSRGGTSGMRNEQFF. J is TRBJ2-1 and V is TRBV7-3; TRBD2 aligns across 13 bases. CDR3 length: 17 amino acids. Germline values: CDR1 SGHTA, CDR2 FQGTGA. J was trimmed by 6 bases and V by 5 bases; bases with no gene match: 10.

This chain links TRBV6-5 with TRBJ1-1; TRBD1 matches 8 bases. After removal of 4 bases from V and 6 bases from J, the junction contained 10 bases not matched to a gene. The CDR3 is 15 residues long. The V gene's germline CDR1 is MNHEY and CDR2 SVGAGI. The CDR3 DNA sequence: TGTGCCAGCAGTTGGACAGGGTTTAGGGGGGCTGAAGCTTTCTTT. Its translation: CASSWTGFRGAEAFF.

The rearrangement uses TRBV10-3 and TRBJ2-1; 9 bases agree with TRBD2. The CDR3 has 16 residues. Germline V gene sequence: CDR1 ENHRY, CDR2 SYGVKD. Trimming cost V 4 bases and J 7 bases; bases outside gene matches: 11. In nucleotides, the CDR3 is TGTGCCATCAGTGCGGGGGCGGGAGGGGTAAGGAATGAGCAGTTCTTC. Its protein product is CAISAGAGGVRNEQFF.

Here the CDR3 reads CASSPTGGTEAFF. Here the CDR3 DNA reads TGTGCCAGCAGCCCGACTGGGGGCACTGAAGCTTTCTTT. The chain links TRBV11-1 to TRBJ1-1, with a weak D call TRBD1 (5 bases). Trimming removed 5 bases from V and 4 bases from J, with 11 bases in between. The CDR3 runs to 13 residues. The germline CDR1 and CDR2 sequences are SGHAT and FQDESV (reference sequence).

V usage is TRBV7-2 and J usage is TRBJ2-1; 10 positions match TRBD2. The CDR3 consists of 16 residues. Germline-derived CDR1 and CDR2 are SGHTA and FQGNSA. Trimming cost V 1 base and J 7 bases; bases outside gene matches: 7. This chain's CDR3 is CASSLESGRARNEQFF. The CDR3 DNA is TGTGCCAGCAGCTTAGAGAGCGGGAGGGCCCGAAATGAGCAGTTCTTC. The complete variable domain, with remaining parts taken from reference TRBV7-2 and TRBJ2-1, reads GAGVSQSPSNKVTEKGKDVELRCDPISGHTALYWYRQSLGQGLEFLIYFQGNSAPDKSGLPSDRFSAERTGGSVSTLTIQRTQQEDSAVYLCASSLESGRARNEQFFGPGTRLTVL.

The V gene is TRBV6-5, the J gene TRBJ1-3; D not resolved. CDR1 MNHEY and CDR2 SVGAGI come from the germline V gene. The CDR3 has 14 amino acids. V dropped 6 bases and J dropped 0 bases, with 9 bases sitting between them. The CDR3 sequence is CASRPKVSGNTIYF. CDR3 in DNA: TGTGCCAGCAGACCTAAAGTCTCTGGAAACACCATATATTTT.

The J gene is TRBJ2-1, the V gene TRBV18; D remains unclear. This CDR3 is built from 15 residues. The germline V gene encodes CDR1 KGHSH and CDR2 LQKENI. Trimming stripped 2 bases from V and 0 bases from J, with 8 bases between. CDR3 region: CASSPIRVSYNEQFF. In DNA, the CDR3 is TGTGCCAGCTCACCAATCCGGGTCTCCTACAATGAGCAGTTCTTC.

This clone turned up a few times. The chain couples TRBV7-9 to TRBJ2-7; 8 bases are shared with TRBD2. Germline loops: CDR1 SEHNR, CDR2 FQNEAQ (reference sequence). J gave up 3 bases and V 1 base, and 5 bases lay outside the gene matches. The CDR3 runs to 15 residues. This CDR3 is CASSLVSGTNYEQYF. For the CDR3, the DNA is TGTGCCAGCAGCTTAGTTAGCGGGACAAACTACGAGCAGTACTTC.

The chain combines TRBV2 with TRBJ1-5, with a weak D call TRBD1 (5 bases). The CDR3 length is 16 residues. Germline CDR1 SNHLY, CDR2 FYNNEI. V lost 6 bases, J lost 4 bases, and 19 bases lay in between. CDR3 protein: CASSPLGRGGNQPQHF. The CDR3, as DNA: TGTGCCAGCAGCCCCTTGGGGCGGGGAGGGAATCAGCCCCAGCATTTT. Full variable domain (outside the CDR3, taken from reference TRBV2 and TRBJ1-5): EPEVTQTPSHQVTQMGQEVILRCVPISNHLYFYWYRQILGQKVEFLVSFYNNEISEKSEIFDDQFSVERPDGSNFTLKIRSTKLEDSAMYFCASSPLGRGGNQPQHFGDGTRLSIL.

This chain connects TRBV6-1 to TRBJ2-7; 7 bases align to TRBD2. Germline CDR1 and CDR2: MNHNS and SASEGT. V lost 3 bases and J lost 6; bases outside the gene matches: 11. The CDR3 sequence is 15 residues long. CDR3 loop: CASSERLAYGGEQYF. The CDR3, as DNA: TGTGCCAGCAGTGAGAGACTAGCATACGGGGGCGAGCAGTACTTC.

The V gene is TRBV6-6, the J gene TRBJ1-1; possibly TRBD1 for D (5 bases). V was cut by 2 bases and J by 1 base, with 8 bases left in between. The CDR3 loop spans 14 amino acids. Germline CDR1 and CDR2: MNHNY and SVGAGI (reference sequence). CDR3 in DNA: TGTGCCAGCAGTTACCCGACAGAGAACACTGAAGCTTTCTTT. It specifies CASSYPTENTEAFF.

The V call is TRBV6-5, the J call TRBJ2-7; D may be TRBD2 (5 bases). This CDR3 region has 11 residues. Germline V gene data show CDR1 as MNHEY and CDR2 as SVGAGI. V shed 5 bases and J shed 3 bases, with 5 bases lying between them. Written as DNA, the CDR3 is TGTGCCAGCAGTGAGGGCTACGAGCAGTACTTC. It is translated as CASSEGYEQYF.